The rows below give T cell receptor beta chains drawn from one sample of a study of T-cell memory formation after mild COVID-19. Each CDR3 protein is one row after TCRdb ran MiXCR on the 5' RACE reads. The sample has about 320,000 distinct CDR3 sequences, approximately 14% seen once. Sequences were obtained from PBMCs or a T cell subset sorted from them (not recorded which). The receptors shown here come from a man aged 18 to 35 who had mild COVID-19 (a few samples of this study predate the infection). Cell type and time point are not known. Both conserved end residues are trimmed from each CDR3. Each record gives: D gene, clone size, V gene, CDR3 protein. The D gene is left open where the match is weak. Rows give clone size only sometimes, using once, few, many, or a class for an expanded clone.

D gene: TRBD1; clone size: few; V gene: TRBV29-1; CDR3 protein: SETTGGIEAF
D gene: -; clone size: -; V gene: TRBV15; CDR3 protein: ATSRDRWSNTEAF
D gene: -; clone size: many; V gene: TRBV3-1; CDR3 protein: ASSHPGAMNTEAF
D gene: -; clone size: -; V gene: TRBV18; CDR3 protein: ASSLGQILGYGYT
D gene: TRBD1; clone size: -; V gene: TRBV7-7; CDR3 protein: ASSRTGGGEQY
D gene: -; clone size: few; V gene: TRBV6-5; CDR3 protein: ASSYSIGGPHEQY
D gene: -; clone size: -; V gene: TRBV7-9; CDR3 protein: ASSKQGNTEAF
D gene: -; clone size: -; V gene: TRBV7-3; CDR3 protein: ASKSYTGELF
D gene: -; clone size: -; V gene: TRBV5-1; CDR3 protein: ASKMGSDTGELF
D gene: TRBD1; clone size: -; V gene: TRBV2; CDR3 protein: ASSEGGRGPYGYT
D gene: -; clone size: -; V gene: TRBV21-1; CDR3 protein: ATPIPGHRELF
D gene: -; clone size: few; V gene: TRBV3-1; CDR3 protein: ASSRRGPGVNTQY
D gene: TRBD1; clone size: -; V gene: TRBV7-3; CDR3 protein: ASSSQTGSIATEAF
D gene: -; clone size: -; V gene: TRBV5-5; CDR3 protein: ASSFRGAEYTDTQY
D gene: TRBD1; clone size: few; V gene: TRBV5-1; CDR3 protein: ASSLASGGAGGTEAF
D gene: TRBD1; clone size: -; V gene: TRBV5-6; CDR3 protein: ASSADRGDIQY
D gene: -; clone size: -; V gene: TRBV7-2; CDR3 protein: ASSLGPGGWGNEKLF
D gene: -; clone size: -; V gene: TRBV4-3; CDR3 protein: ASSQDRAGLNTEAF
D gene: -; clone size: -; V gene: TRBV6-5; CDR3 protein: ASSYRGRREF
D gene: -; clone size: -; V gene: TRBV6-2/TRBV6-3; CDR3 protein: ASSYSLFTGLTDTQY
D gene: -; clone size: few; V gene: TRBV27; CDR3 protein: ASSGYGSYEQY
D gene: -; clone size: few; V gene: TRBV7-2; CDR3 protein: ASSSPNFGKGAYNEQF
D gene: -; clone size: -; V gene: TRBV1; CDR3 protein: TSSQASGARLFGYT
D gene: -; clone size: -; V gene: TRBV3-1; CDR3 protein: ASSHKGVGTDTQY
D gene: TRBD1; clone size: -; V gene: TRBV11-1; CDR3 protein: ASSYGQGRLGYT
D gene: -; clone size: few; V gene: TRBV5-6; CDR3 protein: ASSGTGAYYEQY
D gene: -; clone size: few; V gene: TRBV12-3/TRBV12-4; CDR3 protein: ASTISWGRDGYT
D gene: -; clone size: -; V gene: TRBV5-6; CDR3 protein: ASSPRGGQEQF
D gene: -; clone size: -; V gene: TRBV4-1; CDR3 protein: ASSQLGALYAPDEQY
D gene: TRBD1; clone size: -; V gene: TRBV6-2/TRBV6-3; CDR3 protein: ASSYVQGVNTEAF
D gene: -; clone size: -; V gene: TRBV14; CDR3 protein: ASSQVSGTEAF
D gene: -; clone size: -; V gene: TRBV2; CDR3 protein: ASSEIAGNEQF
D gene: -; clone size: few; V gene: TRBV6-5; CDR3 protein: ASSRDFYEQY
D gene: -; clone size: many; V gene: TRBV6-1; CDR3 protein: ASSEANEVQY
D gene: -; clone size: -; V gene: TRBV19; CDR3 protein: ASTPSGGRGGGQPQH
D gene: -; clone size: few; V gene: TRBV6-5; CDR3 protein: ASSPRRSGANVLT
D gene: TRBD1; clone size: few; V gene: TRBV2; CDR3 protein: ASSTRDSSNTGELF
D gene: TRBD1; clone size: -; V gene: TRBV27; CDR3 protein: ASSLDRGETGELF
D gene: -; clone size: -; V gene: TRBV7-3; CDR3 protein: ASSLRLVAGIGTDTQY
D gene: -; clone size: -; V gene: TRBV6-5; CDR3 protein: ASSYYLVEGELF
D gene: TRBD2; clone size: few; V gene: TRBV5-1; CDR3 protein: ASSLPLAGGEDTQY
D gene: -; clone size: few; V gene: TRBV5-4; CDR3 protein: ASSLEADQETQY
D gene: -; clone size: few; V gene: TRBV20-1; CDR3 protein: SAQSWGGGEKLF
D gene: -; clone size: few; V gene: TRBV6-6; CDR3 protein: ASSTPGETQY
D gene: -; clone size: -; V gene: TRBV7-8; CDR3 protein: ASSFGRVQETQY
D gene: TRBD1; clone size: -; V gene: TRBV5-1; CDR3 protein: ASSSGTGSTEAF
D gene: -; clone size: -; V gene: TRBV7-9; CDR3 protein: ASSASSGSTEAF
D gene: -; clone size: -; V gene: TRBV14; CDR3 protein: ATLRGLEQILLAYTGELF
D gene: TRBD1; clone size: -; V gene: TRBV5-1; CDR3 protein: ASSRGQVTSYEQY
D gene: -; clone size: many; V gene: TRBV6-5; CDR3 protein: ASSYSLGGLDGYT
D gene: -; clone size: many; V gene: TRBV5-1; CDR3 protein: ASRIRGAGNTEAF
D gene: TRBD2; clone size: -; V gene: TRBV12-5; CDR3 protein: ASGFIGQGLTYEQY